The 14 T cell receptor beta chains listed next were all sequenced from one sample in a study of long-term antiretroviral therapy in people with HIV. The immunoSEQ assay was v3.0, run at survey level. The assay was immunoSEQ multiplex PCR, and TCRdb's table has in-frame clones only and misses some. This repertoire shows about 30,000 clones, roughly 93% found once; its top ten account for around 6%. The sample here was unsorted PBMCs, taken 6.5 years after starting antiretroviral therapy. Every receptor here comes from a middle-aged woman with HIV.

CDR3: CASSFGLAGGQETQYF. In DNA, the CDR3 is TGTGCCAGCAGCTTTGGACTAGCGGGGGGGCAAGAGACCCAGTACTTC. This chain links TRBV7-9 with TRBJ2-5; 15 bases line up with TRBD2. The CDR3 consists of 16 residues. V gave up 3 bases and J gave up 2 bases; unmatched junction bases: 1. Germline-derived CDR1 and CDR2 are SEHNR and FQNEAQ (reference sequence).

The V gene is TRBV2, the J gene TRBJ1-5; D is unresolved. The V and J ends lost 3 bases and 11 bases respectively, with 14 bases between them. Germline CDR1 SNHLY, CDR2 FYNNEI. This CDR3 is 13 amino acids long. In DNA form, the CDR3 reads TGTGCCAGCAGTGACGCGAGCACCATGACCCAGCATTTT. Translation gives CASSDASTMTQHF. Complete variable domain (other parts from reference TRBV2 and TRBJ1-5): EPEVTQTPSHQVTQMGQEVILRCVPISNHLYFYWYRQILGQKVEFLVSFYNNEISEKSEIFDDQFSVERPDGSNFTLKIRSTKLEDSAMYFCASSDASTMTQHFGDGTRLSIL.

The rearrangement joins TRBV7-9 to TRBJ1-1; D is undetermined. The CDR3 contains 14 residues. Germline CDR1 is SEHNR and CDR2 is FQNEAQ (reference sequence). Trimming shortened V by 4 bases and J by 1 base, and 10 bases separated the two germline ends. CDR3 coding DNA: TGTGCCAGCAGCTGGTTGGACGGGAACACTGAAGCTTTCTTT. Encoded protein: CASSWLDGNTEAFF.

The chain is built from TRBV11-2 and TRBJ2-3; D may correspond to TRBD1 or TRBD2 (6 bases each). The CDR3 totals 15 residues. Germline-derived CDR1 and CDR2 are SGHAT and FQNNGV. The V end lost 7 bases, the J end lost 2 bases, and 16 bases lay between the germline ends. The CDR3 coding sequence is TGTGCCAGCAATATTGGGGGGCACCTCACAGATACGCAGTATTTT. It encodes CASNIGGHLTDTQYF.

This chain uses TRBV10-1 with TRBJ2-7; D is unclear. The length of the CDR3 is 12 residues. The V end lost 2 bases, the J end lost 3 bases, and 5 bases lay between the germline ends. CDR1 and CDR2 from the germline V gene are WNHNN and SYGVQD (reference sequence). The CDR3 DNA reads TGCGCCAGCAGTGAGGGAGTCTACGAGCAGTACTTC. Translation gives CASSEGVYEQYF.

The table lists this clone with a few counts. The chain uses TRBV7-9 and TRBJ1-1; D might be TRBD1 (5 bases). CDR3 length equals 14 residues. Germline V lookup: CDR1 SEHNR, CDR2 FQNEAQ (reference sequence). Deletions cut 3 bases from V and 1 base from J, with 9 bases between. DNA of the CDR3: TGTGCCAGCAGCTTGATGACAGAGAACACTGAAGCTTTCTTT. This codes for CASSLMTENTEAFF.

This chain links TRBV5-1 with TRBJ1-3; D unresolved. Looked up from germline, CDR1 is SGHRS and CDR2 is YFSETQ. This CDR3 is built from 15 residues. V lost 3 bases to trimming and J lost 0 bases, with 10 bases between them. The CDR3: CASSSDGSSGNTIYF. CDR3 DNA sequence: TGCGCCAGCAGCTCGGACGGGAGCTCTGGAAACACCATATATTTT.

This rearrangement joins TRBV12-5 to TRBJ1-1, with D hard to call. Trimming shortened V by 0 bases and J by 5 bases, and 13 bases separated the two germline ends. CDR1 is LGHNT and CDR2 is FRNRAP in the germline V gene. The CDR3 runs to 15 residues. For the CDR3, the DNA is TGTGCTAGTGGTTTGGTACCCGGGAGTCGGACTGAAGCTTTCTTT. Amino acids: CASGLVPGSRTEAFF.

This chain uses TRBV6-5 with TRBJ1-2; D not certain. Per germline, CDR1 MNHEY and CDR2 SVGAGI. The CDR3 contains 13 residues. Trimming took 6 bases from V and 3 from J, leaving 11 bases between them. The CDR3 DNA is TGTGCCAGCAGCGGGGAAGGGTACTATGGCTACACCTTC. Translation: CASSGEGYYGYTF.

The chain recombines TRBV6-6 with TRBJ2-1; D ambiguous. This CDR3 is built from 12 residues. Trimming removed 4 bases at V and 4 bases at J, with 5 bases between. Germline-derived CDR1 and CDR2 are MNHNY and SVGAGI (reference sequence). The CDR3 nucleotides read TGTGCCAGCAGTTCCAGGTACAATGAGCAGTTCTTC. Translation: CASSSRYNEQFF.

The chain uses TRBV19 and TRBJ1-5, with 7 bases identical to TRBD1. The J segment lost 1 base and the V segment lost 9 bases, leaving 6 bases of the junction unmatched. This CDR3 has 14 amino acids. Germline lookup yields CDR1 LNHDA and CDR2 SQIVND (reference sequence). CDR3 residues: CASRQGFSNQPQHF. DNA for the CDR3: TGTGCCAGCAGACAGGGTTTCAGCAATCAGCCCCAGCATTTT.

The DNA for the CDR3 is TGTGCCAGCAGCTTATTGCACAGTGAAAAACTGTTTTTT. Encoded protein: CASSLLHSEKLFF. The chain employs TRBV7-3 and TRBJ1-4, with unresolved D. The germline CDR1 and CDR2 sequences are SGHTA and FQGTGA. V lost 2 bases and J 7 bases, leaving 8 bases between the germline ends. CDR3 size: 13 residues.

Only one count was recorded for this clone. J is TRBJ1-3 and V is TRBV6-6; 10 bases map to TRBD1. The trim removed 5 bases at V and 8 bases at J, leaving 6 bases unmatched. Germline-derived CDR1 and CDR2 are MNHNY and SVGAGI (reference sequence). This CDR3 comprises 14 residues. The CDR3 sequence is CASSPGQGRDTIYF. Here the CDR3 DNA reads TGTGCCAGCAGTCCGGGACAGGGGCGAGACACCATATATTTT.

The chain carries TRBV6-5 and TRBJ1-2; 9 bases map to TRBD1. Trimming took 2 bases from V and 12 from J; bases not matched to a gene: 7. This CDR3 spans 13 amino acids. CDR1 MNHEY and CDR2 SVGAGI come from the germline V gene. CDR3 region: CASSYGGDRVHTF. The CDR3, as DNA: TGTGCCAGCAGTTACGGGGGGGACAGGGTCCACACCTTC.